The 14 T cell receptor beta chains below were found in one sample sequenced in a study of blood T cell repertoires in COVID-19. Produced via immunoSEQ multiplex PCR; TCRdb's table is partial and in-frame only. The sample records roughly 69,000 clones, roughly 80% being singletons. The sample was peripheral blood. These receptors came from a man aged 50-60 years with COVID-19, enrolled during active disease.

CDR3 region: CASRDRISYGYTF. The DNA for the CDR3 is TGTGCCAGCAGGGACAGGATAAGCTATGGCTACACCTTC. The chain employs TRBV6-5 and TRBJ1-2, with 7 bases matching TRBD1. Germline trimming cut 6 bases from V and 4 bases from J; bases unmatched to any gene: 5. Germline V CDR1 and CDR2: MNHEY, SVGAGI. The CDR3 covers 13 residues.

The CDR3 region has the DNA TGTGCCAGCAGCTTGAGAGATGAAGCTTTCTTT. This translates into CASSLRDEAFF. The chain is built from TRBV5-6 and TRBJ1-1; no firm D call. The CDR3 is 11 amino acids. Germline V gene sequence: CDR1 SGHDT, CDR2 YYEEEE. The V end was cut by 1 base, the J end by 7 bases, with 5 bases between. Full variable domain (remainder filled in from reference TRBV5-6 and TRBJ1-1): DAGVTQSPTHLIKTRGQQVTLRCSPKSGHDTVSWYQQALGQGPQFIFQYYEEEERQRGNFPDRFSGHQFPNYSSELNVNALLLGDSALYLCASSLRDEAFFGQGTRLTVV.

V is TRBV19 and J is TRBJ2-5; 9 nucleotides agree with TRBD1. CDR3 length: 13 residues. Germline V gene lookup returns CDR1 LNHDA and CDR2 SQIVND (reference sequence). The junction had 2 bases not matched to a gene; V was cut back by 6 bases and J by 3 bases. The CDR3 region has the DNA TGTGCCAGTAGGGGGACAGGGAAAGAGACCCAGTACTTC. Translating it yields CASRGTGKETQYF.

This clone was observed a single time. The chain joins TRBV27 to TRBJ1-2, with a tentative D call TRBD1 (6 bases). The CDR3 spans 13 residues. V shed 8 bases and J shed 7 bases, with 17 bases lying between them. Germline CDR1 is MNHEY and CDR2 is SMNVEV (reference sequence). This chain's CDR3 is CASGLIQGPGYTF. CDR3 nucleotide sequence: TGTGCCAGCGGACTGATACAGGGACCTGGCTACACCTTC.

The chain uses TRBV9 and TRBJ1-1, with TRBD1 identical over 9 bases. The J segment lost 7 bases and the V segment lost 2 bases, leaving 6 bases of the junction unmatched. The length of the CDR3 is 14 residues. Germline CDR1 and CDR2: SGDLS and YYNGEE. In nucleotides, the CDR3 is TGTGCCAGCAGCGTTGGACAGGGGACGGGTGAAGCTTTCTTT. Translating gives CASSVGQGTGEAFF. Full variable domain (missing parts from reference TRBV9 and TRBJ1-1): DSGVTQTPKHLITATGQRVTLRCSPRSGDLSVYWYQQSLDQGLQFLIQYYNGEERAKGNILERFSAQQFPDLHSELNLSSLELGDSALYFCASSVGQGTGEAFFGQGTRLTVV.

The rearrangement links TRBV2 to TRBJ2-1; TRBD1 is a possible D gene (6 bases). The CDR3 has 16 residues. CDR1 SNHLY and CDR2 FYNNEI come from the germline V gene. V gave up 1 base and J gave up 6 bases, with 16 bases separating them. CDR3 DNA: TGTGCCAGCAGTGAAGTTGCAGGGGCCGGGGCCAATGAGCAGTTCTTC. Amino acid sequence: CASSEVAGAGANEQFF.

The chain combines TRBV2 with TRBJ2-7; TRBD2 agrees at 7 bases. Germline CDR1 and CDR2: SNHLY and FYNNEI. The CDR3 sequence is 14 residues long. Germline trimming cut 7 bases from V and 4 bases from J; bases unmatched to any gene: 10. CDR3 protein: CASTRFRGGYEQYF. The CDR3, as DNA: TGTGCCAGCACGCGCTTTCGCGGGGGATACGAGCAGTACTTC.

The chain is built from TRBV7-9 and TRBJ1-2, with D perhaps matching TRBD1 (6 bases). Germline-derived CDR1 and CDR2 are SEHNR and FQNEAQ (reference sequence). V lost 4 bases and J lost 8, with 14 bases in between. CDR3 size: 13 residues. CDR3 nucleotides: TGTGCCAGCAGCTCGACAGGAGAACGGGGCTACACCTTC. It is translated as CASSSTGERGYTF.

V and J are TRBV4-2 and TRBJ1-6, with D unclear. The CDR3 has 14 amino acids. Between the trimmed V and J ends, which lost 0 bases and 5 bases, there was a span of 5 bases. CDR1 and CDR2 (germline): LGHNA, YNFKEQ. The CDR3 is CASSQELDNSPLHF. CDR3 DNA: TGTGCCAGCAGCCAAGAACTGGATAATTCACCCCTCCACTTT.

CDR3 sequence: CASSPLDGATEAFF. The CDR3 coding sequence is TGTGCCAGCTCACCCTTGGATGGGGCCACTGAAGCTTTCTTT. J is TRBJ1-1 and V is TRBV18, with D possibly matching TRBD1 (5 bases). Germline CDR1 is KGHSH and CDR2 is LQKENI. V lost 3 bases to trimming and J lost 4 bases, with 12 bases between them. The CDR3 spans 14 residues.

The chain combines TRBV2 with TRBJ1-2; TRBD1 aligns across 10 bases. CDR3 length: 14 residues. Germline CDR1 is SNHLY and CDR2 is FYNNEI. V dropped 7 bases and J dropped 4; count of bases not matched to a gene: 6. This CDR3 reads CASKGQGVLYGYTF. The CDR3 coding sequence is TGTGCCAGCAAAGGACAGGGGGTTCTCTATGGCTACACCTTC.

The chain recombines TRBV20-1 with TRBJ2-5; 11 bases agree with TRBD1. Trimming took 3 bases from V and 5 from J; bases not matched to a gene: 8. CDR1 and CDR2 (germline): DFQATT, SNEGSKA (reference sequence). The CDR3 is 15 amino acids. CDR3 region: CSASSSGQGEETQYF. The CDR3 nucleotides are TGCAGTGCTAGTTCTTCGGGACAGGGGGAGGAGACCCAGTACTTC.

The rearrangement uses TRBV18 and TRBJ2-2; unclear D gene. The CDR3 has 16 residues. Trimming shortened V by 3 bases and J by 0 bases, and 11 bases separated the two germline ends. From germline, CDR1 is KGHSH and CDR2 LQKENI. CDR3 sequence (DNA): TGTGCCAGCTCACCTGGGTGGGCAACGAACACCGGGGAGCTGTTTTTT. It codes for CASSPGWATNTGELFF.

The rearrangement uses TRBV18 and TRBJ1-1, with D hard to call. The germline gives CDR1 KGHSH, CDR2 LQKENI. V was cut by 4 bases and J by 1 base, with 16 bases left in between. This CDR3 has 16 amino acids. DNA of the CDR3: TGTGCCAGCTCACGGAGGAGTGGCAACTCGAACACTGAAGCTTTCTTT. Residues: CASSRRSGNSNTEAFF.